Below are 22 T cell receptor beta chains sequenced from a single sample in a study of neurological immune-mediated disorders. TCRdb re-derived calls from the 5' RACE reads in MiXCR, one entry per CDR3 protein. The sample lists tens of thousands of distinct CDR3 sequences, roughly 13% occurring once. Specimen: PBMCs. All receptors come from a female donor in good health.

This clonotype was seen ten or more times. V and J are TRBV7-9 and TRBJ1-1; D unresolved. CDR3 length equals 18 residues. V was pared by 5 bases and J by 1 base, with 23 bases between. CDR1 SEHNR and CDR2 FQNEAQ come from the germline V gene (reference sequence). The CDR3, as DNA: TGTGCCAGCAGCCCTCTGCCCGGGTCTGTGGCGGGGAACACTGAAGCTTTCTTT. As protein: CASSPLPGSVAGNTEAFF.

This clonotype has at least ten counts. This chain connects TRBV5-1 to TRBJ1-4, with D possibly TRBD1 on 6 matching bases. Trimming removed 2 bases from V and 6 bases from J, with 14 bases in between. Germline values: CDR1 SGHRS, CDR2 YFSETQ. CDR3 size: 15 residues. Here the CDR3 DNA reads TGCGCCAGCAGCTTACGGACAGCACGGGATGAAAAACTGTTTTTT. As protein: CASSLRTARDEKLFF. Based on the CDR3 plus reference TRBV5-1 and TRBJ1-4, the full variable domain is KAGVTQTPRYLIKTRGQQVTLSCSPISGHRSVSWYQQTPGQGLQFLFEYFSETQRNKGNFPGRFSGRQFSNSRSEMNVSTLELGDSALYLCASSLRTARDEKLFFGSGTQLSVL.

This clonotype was recorded many times. The genes are TRBV12-3 or TRBV12-4 and TRBJ2-1; 7 bases are shared with TRBD1. The V gene end was trimmed by 5 bases and the J gene end by 9 bases; junction bases not matched to a gene: 13. The CDR3 loop spans 15 amino acids. CDR3 in amino acids: CASSPDRVLGVEQFF. DNA of the CDR3: TGTGCCAGCAGTCCCGACAGGGTTCTTGGTGTTGAGCAGTTCTTC.

This clonotype has a count of ten or more. The chain carries TRBV20-1 and TRBJ1-5; D gene ambiguous. Per germline, CDR1 DFQATT and CDR2 SNEGSKA (reference sequence). The CDR3 has 13 amino acids. V was cut by 3 bases and J by 4 bases, with 10 bases left in between. In nucleotides, the CDR3 is TGCAGTGCTAGCGTAGCCCTGAATCAGCCCCAGCATTTT. It translates to CSASVALNQPQHF.

The table lists this clonotype with many counts. The V gene is TRBV12-3 or TRBV12-4, the J gene TRBJ2-1; tentatively, D is TRBD2 (5 bases). With 2 bases removed from V and 1 base from J, the gap between germline ends came to 9 bases. The CDR3 totals 15 residues. CDR3 nucleotide sequence: TGTGCCAGCAGTTTAAGCGGTGCTTCCTACAATGAGCAGTTCTTC. It is translated as CASSLSGASYNEQFF.

This clonotype was detected ten times or more. The chain recombines TRBV5-1 with TRBJ2-5; 7 nucleotides agree with TRBD1. Germline V CDR1 and CDR2: SGHRS, YFSETQ. The CDR3 is made up of 14 amino acids. Germline trimming cut 1 base from V and 5 bases from J; bases unmatched to any gene: 5. The CDR3 DNA reads TGCGCCAGCAGCTTGAAGGGGGCAAGGGAGACCCAGTACTTC. Translated, it gives CASSLKGARETQYF.

This clonotype was observed many times. The CDR3: CSARGGGADTQYF. In DNA form, the CDR3 reads TGCAGTGCTAGAGGGGGGGGGGCAGATACGCAGTATTTT. The V gene is TRBV20-1, the J gene TRBJ2-3, with 7 bases aligning to TRBD2. After removal of 1 base from V and 4 bases from J, the junction contained 2 bases not matched to a gene. CDR1 is DFQATT and CDR2 is SNEGSKA in the germline V gene (reference sequence). The CDR3 runs 13 residues.

The V gene is TRBV4-3, the J gene TRBJ1-1; no clear D. V was cut by 1 base and J by 3 bases, with 12 bases left in between. The V gene's germline CDR1 is LGHNA and CDR2 YSLEER. The CDR3 is made up of 15 amino acids. CDR3 sequence: CASSQGGWADTEAFF. Here the CDR3 DNA reads TGCGCCAGCAGCCAAGGGGGATGGGCCGACACTGAAGCTTTCTTT.

Regarding this clonotype: Since a much larger clone is just one base distant, this may be a read error. The chain links TRBV7-3 to TRBJ2-3; 10 nucleotides agree with TRBD1. Germline V gene sequence: CDR1 SGHTA, CDR2 FQGTGA. CDR3 length equals 14 residues. For the CDR3, the DNA is TGTGCCGGCAGCTCCGGGACAGGGGCAGATACGCAGTATTTT. It yields the protein CAGSSGTGADTQYF.

This clonotype has at least ten counts. J is TRBJ1-5 and V is TRBV12-3 or TRBV12-4; D is uncertain. V dropped 1 base and J dropped 6 bases, with 10 bases sitting between them. The CDR3 covers 14 residues. The CDR3 reads CASSLERWGQPQHF. The CDR3 coding sequence is TGTGCCAGCAGTTTAGAACGATGGGGTCAGCCCCAGCATTTT.

This clonotype was counted many times. The genes are TRBV15 and TRBJ2-7; 9 bases line up with TRBD1. This CDR3 has 14 amino acids. V was clipped by 3 bases and J by 7 bases; unmatched bases: 7. Germline V CDR1 and CDR2: LNHNV, YYDKDF (reference sequence). The CDR3 DNA reads as TGTGCCACCAGCAGGGCGGGGACAGGGAGTGAGCAGTACTTC. Encoded protein: CATSRAGTGSEQYF.

Details on this clonotype: Possible read error: a much larger clone is one base away. The CDR3: CASSARQDSPLRF. Written as DNA, the CDR3 is TGCGCCAGCAGCGCGAGGCAGGATTCACCCCTCCGCTTT. The chain is built from TRBV5-1 and TRBJ1-6; D unresolved. Germline V gene data show CDR1 as SGHRS and CDR2 as YFSETQ. The CDR3 runs to 13 residues.

In this sample, this clonotype turned up many times. The rearrangement joins TRBV7-3 to TRBJ2-1, with 7 bases that match TRBD1. The germline CDR1 and CDR2 sequences are SGHTA and FQGTGA. The junction had 6 bases not matched to a gene; V was cut back by 6 bases and J by 4 bases. The CDR3 spans 14 residues. CDR3 region: CASSYRGSYNEQFF. CDR3 in DNA: TGTGCCAGCAGTTACAGGGGTTCTTACAATGAGCAGTTCTTC.

This clonotype was recorded at least ten times. The chain joins TRBV7-3 to TRBJ2-1; TRBD2 agrees at 9 bases. In germline, CDR1 is SGHTA, CDR2 FQGTGA. The V and J ends lost 8 bases and 3 bases, in that order; junction bases with no gene match: 5. The CDR3 is 14 amino acids. CDR3 in DNA: TGTGCCAGCCATAGCGGGAGTAGCTACAATGAGCAGTTCTTC. It translates to CASHSGSSYNEQFF.

This clonotype was picked up many times. The chain employs TRBV29-1 and TRBJ1-2, with D possibly matching TRBD1 (5 bases). The CDR3 totals 13 residues. V lost 4 bases to trimming and J lost 8 bases, with 17 bases between them. The germline V gene encodes CDR1 SQVTM and CDR2 ANQGSEA. CDR3 loop: CSVGVQVRRGYTF. The CDR3 DNA reads TGCAGCGTTGGGGTACAGGTGAGGAGAGGCTACACCTTC.

This clonotype has a count of ten or more. The chain combines TRBV18 with TRBJ2-7, with a possible D match to TRBD2 (6 bases). V was trimmed by 3 bases and J by 5 bases, leaving 8 bases between them. The germline V gene encodes CDR1 KGHSH and CDR2 LQKENI. This CDR3 spans 12 amino acids. The chain's CDR3 is CASSPTGDEQYF. Written as DNA, the CDR3 is TGTGCCAGCTCACCCACGGGGGACGAGCAGTACTTC.

This clonotype was seen repeatedly, ten times or more. The chain links TRBV7-9 to TRBJ2-3; TRBD2 matches at 12 bases. J gave up 4 bases and V 5 bases, and 10 bases lay outside the gene matches. There are 17 residues in the CDR3. The germline V gene encodes CDR1 SEHNR and CDR2 FQNEAQ (reference sequence). CDR3 DNA: TGTGCCAGCAGCGTACCGTCTAGCGGGGGGGCCGCAGATACGCAGTATTTT. Translating gives CASSVPSSGGAADTQYF.

Many counts were recorded for this clonotype. The chain links TRBV5-1 to TRBJ2-1, with 8 bases aligning to TRBD2. Germline CDR1 is SGHRS and CDR2 is YFSETQ. This CDR3 is 14 amino acids long. V trimming: 2 bases; J trimming: 5 bases; junction bases outside the gene matches: 3. CDR3 residues: CASSLQLADNEQFF. The CDR3 coding sequence is TGCGCCAGCAGCTTACAACTAGCGGACAATGAGCAGTTCTTC.

This clonotype was seen many times. J is TRBJ2-1 and V is TRBV9; TRBD1 might be the D (5 bases). This CDR3 comprises 14 residues. Germline loops: CDR1 SGDLS, CDR2 YYNGEE. V was trimmed by 0 bases and J by 6 bases, leaving 10 bases between them. This CDR3 reads CASSVGRVVNEQFF. As DNA, the CDR3 is TGTGCCAGCAGCGTAGGCAGGGTAGTCAATGAGCAGTTCTTC.

This clonotype has ten or more counts. The chain joins TRBV5-5 to TRBJ2-3, with a weak D call TRBD1 (6 bases). V lost 0 bases to trimming and J lost 0 bases, with 8 bases between them. CDR1 is SGHKS and CDR2 is YYEKEE in the germline V gene (reference sequence). The CDR3 length is 15 residues. The CDR3 coding sequence is TGTGCCAGCAGCTTGGGACAGGCAAGCACAGATACGCAGTATTTT. Protein sequence: CASSLGQASTDTQYF.

The gene calls are TRBV5-1 and TRBJ2-2; TRBD2 matches 14 bases. The V and J ends lost 5 bases and 11 bases, in that order; junction bases with no gene match: 8. The germline V gene has CDR1 SGHRS and CDR2 YFSETQ. The CDR3 is 15 residues long. The CDR3 is CASREMGLAGVELFF. The CDR3 nucleotides are TGCGCCAGCAGGGAGATGGGACTAGCGGGAGTTGAGCTGTTTTTT.

This clonotype has at least ten counts. The V call is TRBV7-9, the J call TRBJ2-7; no clear D gene. Trimming took off 2 bases at V and 5 bases at J, with 7 bases between the two ends. CDR1 and CDR2 (germline): SEHNR, FQNEAQ (reference sequence). The CDR3 loop spans 12 amino acids. DNA of the CDR3: TGTGCCAGCAGCTTAACCTCGCACGAGCAGTACTTC. Translated: CASSLTSHEQYF. The full variable domain, completed using reference TRBV7-9 and TRBJ2-7, is DTGVSQNPRHKITKRGQNVTFRCDPISEHNRLYWYRQTLGQGPEFLTYFQNEAQLEKSRLLSDRFSAERPKGSFSTLEIQRTEQGDSAMYLCASSLTSHEQYFGPGTRLTVT.